The clone carrying this T cell receptor beta chain appeared a few times. Construction of the TCRbeta library involved unique molecular identifiers. TCRdb re-called the PCR reads through MiXCR, storing one row per CDR3 protein. The table includes around 410,000 distinct CDR3 sequences, approximately 10% detected once. The sample originates from a study of T-cell reconstitution after alpha-beta-depleted transplantation in children. V lost 5 bases and J 7 bases, leaving 15 bases between the germline ends. This CDR3 is built from 14 residues. Germline CDR1 SGHTA, CDR2 FQGNSA. Material: PBMCs from the stem cell graft donor, obtained from the stem cell graft. The chain links TRBV7-2 to TRBJ2-1; D might be TRBD2 (6 bases). The source is a human donor who donated a stem cell graft to a child with acute myeloid leukemia. Here the CDR3 reads CASSPTRDKNEQFF. Here the CDR3 DNA reads TGTGCCAGCAGCCCGACGCGGGATAAAAATGAGCAGTTCTTC.